The clone carrying this T cell receptor beta chain occurred many times. Its target is unknown. In the library, each TCR cDNA molecule bore its own unique molecular identifier. MiXCR was run by TCRdb on the 5' RACE reads, yielding one entry per CDR3 protein. The sample has several thousand distinct CDR3 sequences, approximately 7.5% seen once. The sample comes from a study of spatial heterogeneity in lung cancer. Study in general: Beta-chain sequences were consistently detected more often than alpha-chain sequences.

Study results and limitations: Coverage of tumor T cells, an estimated figure, was roughly 7.2% for alpha and approximately 12% for beta chains. Intratumoral expanded alpha and beta TCR counts were found to track tumor mutation counts.

Indicated time point: sample taken at primary tumor resection. There were 72 donors, all of them untreated patients with early-stage non-small cell lung cancer. The CDR3 covers 17 residues. The V end lost 2 bases, the J end lost 3 bases, and 17 bases lay between the germline ends. The germline CDR1 and CDR2 sequences are LNHDA and SQIVND (reference sequence). The TCR was taken from a female donor with early-stage non-small cell lung cancer. The V gene is TRBV19, the J gene TRBJ2-4; either TRBD1 or TRBD2 may supply D (6 bases each). The input for sequencing was lung tumor tissue, taken at surgery. The CDR3 DNA follows: TGTGCCAGTAGTATAAGCCCGGGGGCAGTTGGCAAAAACATTCAGTACTTC. Protein sequence: CASSISPGAVGKNIQYF. Complete variable domain (other parts from reference TRBV19 and TRBJ2-4): DGGITQSPKYLFRKEGQNVTLSCEQNLNHDAMYWYRQDPGQGLRLIYYSQIVNDFQKGDIAEGYSVSREKKESFPLTVTSAQKNPTAFYLCASSISPGAVGKNIQYFGAGTRLSVL.